One sample yielded the 20 T cell receptor beta chains listed below, sequenced in a study of cytomegalovirus exposure and HLA in healthy donors. The PCR used 60 Vbeta and 13 Jbeta primers. Some clones are missing from TCRdb's copy, which holds only in-frame ones; the method was immunoSEQ multiplex PCR. The sample yields 150,000 to 200,000 clones, 75% to 85% seen once. The sequencing sample was made of PBMCs. The source of these receptors is a woman aged 50 to 60 in good health and CMV-seronegative.

This chain uses TRBV15 with TRBJ1-5; D may be TRBD1 (6 bases). The CDR3 consists of 18 residues. Germline V gene lookup returns CDR1 LNHNV and CDR2 YYDKDF (reference sequence). The germline V and J ends were trimmed by 3 bases and 2 bases, with 20 bases remaining between them. The CDR3 region is CATSSPSQRGRGNQPQHF. As DNA, the CDR3 is TGTGCCACCAGCAGCCCTTCTCAAAGGGGGAGAGGCAATCAGCCCCAGCATTTT.

In its sample, this clone was seen once. The rearrangement links TRBV2 to TRBJ2-5; 10 bases agree with TRBD1. V dropped 8 bases and J dropped 1; count of bases not matched to a gene: 13. CDR3 size: 17 residues. Per the germline V gene, CDR1 is SNHLY and CDR2 is FYNNEI. CDR3 sequence reads: CASRIPGQGGSQETQYF. CDR3 bases: TGTGCCAGCCGAATCCCCGGACAGGGGGGAAGCCAAGAGACCCAGTACTTC.

This chain joins TRBV7-8 and TRBJ2-3, with 12 positions matching TRBD2. V lost 5 bases to trimming and J lost 5 bases; unmatched junction nucleotides: 14. This CDR3 comprises 18 residues. The V gene's germline CDR1 is SGHVS and CDR2 FQNEAQ. This CDR3 is CASSRRLAGDGWKDTQYF. In nucleotides, the CDR3 is TGTGCCAGCAGCCGCCGACTAGCGGGAGATGGGTGGAAAGATACGCAGTATTTT.

In DNA form, the CDR3 reads TGTGCCAGTAGTATCCCTACAGAGAGGGTATTGCGTCAGCCCCAGCATTTT. This sequence encodes CASSIPTERVLRQPQHF. The gene calls are TRBV19 and TRBJ1-5, with D hard to call. The CDR3 contains 17 residues. V lost 3 bases, J lost 6 bases, and 21 bases lay in between. Germline V gene lookup returns CDR1 LNHDA and CDR2 SQIVND (reference sequence).

The J gene is TRBJ2-5, the V gene TRBV5-5; D possibly corresponds to TRBD2 (5 bases). The germline V gene has CDR1 SGHKS and CDR2 YYEKEE (reference sequence). The CDR3 is 13 amino acids. Trimming stripped 1 base from V and 4 bases from J, with 8 bases between. CDR3 DNA: TGTGCCAGCAGCTTGTGGGAGTCAGAGACCCAGTACTTC. This encodes CASSLWESETQYF.

The chain combines TRBV27 with TRBJ2-1, with no clear D. CDR1 MNHEY and CDR2 SMNVEV come from the germline V gene (reference sequence). The CDR3 has 11 residues. The ends were cut back, 4 bases at V and 5 bases at J, with 3 bases in the middle. DNA of the CDR3: TGTGCCAGCAGTTCAAACAATGAGCAGTTCTTC. This sequence encodes CASSSNNEQFF.

This clone was counted once. This chain uses TRBV14 with TRBJ2-2; D call uncertain. The CDR3 runs 15 residues. CDR1 is SGHDN and CDR2 is FVKESK in the germline V gene. V was pared by 1 base and J by 4 bases, with 10 bases between. CDR3 loop: CASSQVGGSTGELFF. The CDR3 bases are TGTGCCAGCAGCCAAGTAGGCGGATCCACCGGGGAGCTGTTTTTT.

Only one count was recorded for this clone. V and J are TRBV19 and TRBJ2-7; D is possibly TRBD2 (5 bases). Between the trimmed V and J ends, which lost 8 bases and 1 base, there was a span of 15 bases. From germline, CDR1 is LNHDA and CDR2 SQIVND (reference sequence). The CDR3 consists of 14 residues. CDR3 amino acids: CASRKAGVSYEQYF. In nucleotides, the CDR3 is TGTGCCAGTCGAAAAGCCGGGGTTTCCTACGAGCAGTACTTC.

The chain links TRBV10-3 to TRBJ2-3, with TRBD2 as a possible D gene (6 bases). In germline, CDR1 is ENHRY, CDR2 SYGVKD. Trimming removed 0 bases from V and 0 bases from J, with 13 bases in between. This CDR3 region has 17 residues. CDR3 loop: CAISESRAGISTDTQYF. CDR3 coding DNA: TGTGCCATCAGTGAGTCCCGGGCGGGGATAAGCACAGATACGCAGTATTTT.

The rearrangement uses TRBV13 and TRBJ2-1; D gene ambiguous. The V end lost 3 bases, the J end lost 7 bases, and 4 bases lay between the germline ends. CDR1 is PRHDT and CDR2 is FYEKMQ in the germline V gene (reference sequence). This CDR3 comprises 11 residues. CDR3 in amino acids: CASSFRNEQFF. CDR3 bases: TGTGCCAGCAGCTTTCGGAATGAGCAGTTCTTC.

This chain uses TRBV15 with TRBJ2-3; D may be TRBD2 (5 bases). Between the trimmed V and J ends, which lost 5 bases and 2 bases, there was a span of 17 bases. The germline CDR1 and CDR2 sequences are LNHNV and YYDKDF (reference sequence). This CDR3 region has 16 residues. CDR3: CATSSGGNLDTDTQYF. The CDR3, as DNA: TGTGCCACCAGCTCCGGAGGCAACTTGGACACAGATACGCAGTATTTT.

This sequence joins TRBV7-2 and TRBJ1-4; 7 bases match TRBD1. From germline, CDR1 is SGHTA and CDR2 FQGNSA. This CDR3 has 14 residues. With V trimmed by 3 bases and J by 3 bases, 1 base remained unmatched. The CDR3 coding sequence is TGTGCCAGCAGCTTGACAGGGTCTAATGAAAAACTGTTTTTT. This encodes CASSLTGSNEKLFF.

The rearrangement uses TRBV30 and TRBJ1-2, with 7 bases fitting TRBD1. The CDR3 runs 14 residues. Looked up from germline, CDR1 is GTSNPN and CDR2 is SVGIG (reference sequence). The trim removed 8 bases at V and 1 base at J, leaving 10 bases unmatched. The CDR3 DNA reads TGTGCCGGCGGACAGGCTCCTTATAACTATGGCTACACCTTC. Its protein is CAGGQAPYNYGYTF.

This clone was recorded once. The V gene is TRBV28, the J gene TRBJ2-2, with D perhaps TRBD1 (5 bases). There are 16 residues in the CDR3. V lost 10 bases and J lost 6, with 24 bases in between. Germline CDR1 and CDR2: MDHEN and SYDVKM. The CDR3 here is CATKGRGRVRSGELFF. The CDR3 DNA reads as TGTGCCACTAAGGGTAGGGGCAGGGTTCGATCCGGGGAGCTGTTTTTT.

In its sample, this clone was seen once. This rearrangement joins TRBV2 to TRBJ2-5; 7 positions agree with TRBD1. The CDR3 runs 15 residues. CDR1 and CDR2 from the germline V gene are SNHLY and FYNNEI. Trimming took 6 bases from V and 5 from J; bases not matched to a gene: 12. This chain's CDR3 is CASSLQGQPVETQYF. The CDR3 DNA reads as TGTGCCAGCAGCTTACAGGGACAGCCGGTGGAGACCCAGTACTTC.

The V call is TRBV9, the J call TRBJ2-1, with 13 bases matching TRBD2. Germline-derived CDR1 and CDR2 are SGDLS and YYNGEE. After removal of 3 bases from V and 7 bases from J, the junction contained 10 bases not matched to a gene. The CDR3 sequence is 17 residues long. Written as DNA, the CDR3 is TGTGCCAGCAGCGCTGGACTAGCGGGAGCGTTTAGGAATGAGCAGTTCTTC. Translation gives CASSAGLAGAFRNEQFF.

The chain joins TRBV28 to TRBJ2-5; 7 bases align to TRBD1. With 2 bases clipped from V and 1 base from J, the junction kept 7 bases outside the gene matches. The germline CDR1 and CDR2 sequences are MDHEN and SYDVKM. This CDR3 contains 16 residues. CDR3 sequence: CASSLTGTASQETQYF. The CDR3 nucleotides are TGTGCCAGCAGTTTAACGGGGACAGCGAGCCAAGAGACCCAGTACTTC.

The J gene is TRBJ2-4, the V gene TRBV30, with 8 bases fitting TRBD1. The germline gives CDR1 GTSNPN, CDR2 SVGIG (reference sequence). This CDR3 has 14 amino acids. The V gene end was trimmed by 5 bases and the J gene end by 1 base; junction bases not matched to a gene: 4. The CDR3 DNA sequence: TGTGCCTGGCAGGGGGCGAGGGCCAAAAACATTCAGTACTTC. This codes for CAWQGARAKNIQYF.

V and J are TRBV7-3 and TRBJ1-1; 9 bases align to TRBD1. Germline V lookup: CDR1 SGHTA, CDR2 FQGTGA. The CDR3 length is 15 residues. The J segment lost 4 bases and the V segment lost 0 bases, leaving 3 bases of the junction unmatched. CDR3 sequence reads: CASSLTPGQGTEAFF. The CDR3 coding sequence is TGTGCCAGCAGCTTAACTCCGGGACAGGGCACTGAAGCTTTCTTT.

The table lists this clone with a few counts. The chain employs TRBV5-1 and TRBJ1-5; 11 bases match TRBD1. The CDR3 is 16 residues long. Losses at the gene ends were 4 bases for V and 4 bases for J; bases not matched to a gene: 7. Germline CDR1 is SGHRS and CDR2 is YFSETQ. CDR3 region: CASSLGTGGRNQPQHF. CDR3 sequence (DNA): TGCGCCAGCAGCCTCGGGACAGGGGGGAGGAATCAGCCCCAGCATTTT.